This T cell receptor beta chain was retrieved from a study of OX40 agonist ivuxolimab in advanced cancers. Regarding the research as a whole: Ivuxolimab was a fully human IgG2 agonistic monoclonal antibody targeting the costimulatory receptor OX40 (CD134). Intravenous ivuxolimab was administered to patients every 2 weeks at six dose levels: 0.01, 0.1, 0.3, 1.5, 3 and 10 mg/kg. Of the roughly 52 patients in dose escalation, about 20 had hepatocellular carcinoma, some 15 had melanoma, 9 had renal cell carcinoma and 9 had head and neck cancer. In the dose-escalation cohort, 82.7% of patients were male, and the mean age was approximately 60 years, with a range of roughly 20 to 85. Patients were allowed to have had prior anti-PD-1, anti-PD-L1 or anti-CTLA-4 therapy, and approximately 37% of the dose-escalation patients had been treated with checkpoint inhibitors. Partial responses were achieved by three dose-escalation patients, of whom one had hepatocellular carcinoma and two had cutaneous melanoma. The point of sequencing TCRbeta in the periphery was to test whether ivuxolimab changed TCR sequence diversity and drove clonal T-cell expansion. The paper covers the monotherapy dose-escalation part of the phase I ivuxolimab trial, which included N ≈ 50 patients. Paper-wide results and their limitations: The antigen specificity of the clonally expanded peripheral T cells was not determined. After ivuxolimab, more expanded clones were found on average in CD8+ T cells than in CD4+ T cells. Low levels of normalized T-cell clonal expansion were also seen in some patients who did not respond. Partial responders in the 0.1-3.0 mg/kg groups had among the lowest normalized peripheral clonal expansion, especially among CD8+ T cells. At doses of 0.1 to 3.0 mg/kg, clonal expansion of both CD4+ and CD8+ T cells in blood was seen between baseline and week 6.

Patients with a history of autoimmune disease or receiving systemic immunosuppression were excluded from the trial. Peripheral blood for TCR sequencing was collected from all dose cohorts at baseline, on cycle 4 day 1, and on cycle 7 day 1. The samples were drawn from a first-in-human, open-label, multicenter phase I dose-escalation trial of ivuxolimab. Adults with locally advanced or metastatic melanoma, renal cell, hepatocellular, or head and neck squamous cell carcinoma were enrolled in the trial. Before TCR sequencing, CD4+ T cells and CD8+ T cells from peripheral blood were sorted into separate populations. For sequencing of the TCRbeta CDR3 region, genomic DNA was extracted from the sorted cells. TCRbeta CDR3 regions were sequenced using the immunoSEQ Assay. TCRdb's version of the immuneACCESS table is confined to in-frame rearrangements and falls short of the full clone set. An unresolved V gene accounts for under half of the shortfall where checked; the remainder is of unknown origin. Within this sample are about 54,000 clones, with 84% of them counted one time only. The ten top clones hold roughly 1.2% of the sample.

Between the V and J ends, shortened by 2 bases and 0 bases respectively, the junction contains 10 bases. Measured from the cysteine to the phenylalanine, the CDR3 is 15 residues long. Only CDR3 DNA is held: 45 bases, read in frame from base 1. Per the germline V gene, MDHEN is the CDR1 and SYDVKM is the CDR2. Worth noting for this clone: Its target antigen remains unknown. Base qualities are not recorded, but no much larger clone differs from it by a single base.

The rearranged chain carries TRBV28 and TRBJ1-2; TRBD1 could be the D gene, as 5 bases match. The specimen was CD4+ or CD8+ T cells sorted from blood, collected in a trial of the OX40 agonist ivuxolimab. The TCR originated in an adult with an advanced solid tumor such as melanoma, head and neck, liver or kidney cancer. The DNA sequence reads TGTGCCAGCAGTTTAAGGGACGGAACTAACTATGGCTACACCTTC. This encodes CASSLRDGTNYGYTF.